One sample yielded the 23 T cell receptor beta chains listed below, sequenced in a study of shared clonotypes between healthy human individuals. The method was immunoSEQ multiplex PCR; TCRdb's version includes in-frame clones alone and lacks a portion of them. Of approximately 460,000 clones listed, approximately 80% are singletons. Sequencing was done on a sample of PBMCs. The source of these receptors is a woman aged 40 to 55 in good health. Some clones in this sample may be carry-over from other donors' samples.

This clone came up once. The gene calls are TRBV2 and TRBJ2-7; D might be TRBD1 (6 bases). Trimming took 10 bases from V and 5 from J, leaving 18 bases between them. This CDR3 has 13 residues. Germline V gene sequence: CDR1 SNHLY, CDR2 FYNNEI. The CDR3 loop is CATQGTRIDEQYF. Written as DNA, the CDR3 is TGTGCCACCCAGGGGACCAGGATCGACGAGCAGTACTTC.

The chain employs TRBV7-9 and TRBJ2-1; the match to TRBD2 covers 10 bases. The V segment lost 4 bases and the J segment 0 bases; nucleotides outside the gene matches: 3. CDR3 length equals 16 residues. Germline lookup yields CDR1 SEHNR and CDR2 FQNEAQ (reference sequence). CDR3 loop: CASSSPSGSSYNEQFF. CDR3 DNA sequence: TGTGCCAGCAGCTCGCCTAGCGGGAGCTCCTACAATGAGCAGTTCTTC.

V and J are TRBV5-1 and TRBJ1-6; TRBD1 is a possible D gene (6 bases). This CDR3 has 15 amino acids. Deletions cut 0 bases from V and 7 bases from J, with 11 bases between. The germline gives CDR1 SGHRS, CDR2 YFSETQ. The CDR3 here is CASSLGATGNSPLHF. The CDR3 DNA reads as TGCGCCAGCAGCTTGGGGGCTACAGGGAATTCACCCCTCCACTTT. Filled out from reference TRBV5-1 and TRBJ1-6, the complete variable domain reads KAGVTQTPRYLIKTRGQQVTLSCSPISGHRSVSWYQQTPGQGLQFLFEYFSETQRNKGNFPGRFSGRQFSNSRSEMNVSTLELGDSALYLCASSLGATGNSPLHFGNGTRLTVT.

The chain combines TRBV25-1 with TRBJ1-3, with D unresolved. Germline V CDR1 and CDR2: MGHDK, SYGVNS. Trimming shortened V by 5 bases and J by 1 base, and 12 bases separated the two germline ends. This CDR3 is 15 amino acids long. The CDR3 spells CASSPPGGSGNTIYF. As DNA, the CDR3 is TGTGCCAGCAGTCCCCCGGGTGGTTCTGGAAACACCATATATTTT.

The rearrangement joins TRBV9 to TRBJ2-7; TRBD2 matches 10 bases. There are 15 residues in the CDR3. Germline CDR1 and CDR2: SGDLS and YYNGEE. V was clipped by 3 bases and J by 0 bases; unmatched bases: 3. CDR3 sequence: CASSESSGSSYEQYF. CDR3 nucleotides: TGTGCCAGCAGCGAATCTAGCGGGAGCTCCTACGAGCAGTACTTC.

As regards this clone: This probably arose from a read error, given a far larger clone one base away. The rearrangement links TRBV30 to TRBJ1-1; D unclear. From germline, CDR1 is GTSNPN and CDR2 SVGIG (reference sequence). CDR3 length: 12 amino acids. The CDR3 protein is CAGSVLGFEAFF. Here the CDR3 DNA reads TGTGCCGGGAGTGTACTGGGGTTTGAAGCTTTCTTT.

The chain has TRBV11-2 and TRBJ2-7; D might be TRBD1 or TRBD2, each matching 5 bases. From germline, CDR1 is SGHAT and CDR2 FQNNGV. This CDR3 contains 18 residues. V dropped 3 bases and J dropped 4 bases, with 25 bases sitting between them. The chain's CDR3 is CASSFRRQGAYEIYEQYF. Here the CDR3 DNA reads TGTGCCAGCAGCTTCCGTCGGCAGGGAGCATATGAAATTTACGAGCAGTACTTC.

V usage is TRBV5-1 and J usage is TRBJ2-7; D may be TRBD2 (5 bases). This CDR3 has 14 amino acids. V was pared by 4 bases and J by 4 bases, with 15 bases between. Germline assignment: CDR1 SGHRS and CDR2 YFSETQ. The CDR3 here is CASSLDSGFYEQYF. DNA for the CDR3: TGCGCCAGCAGCCTGGACTCCGGATTTTACGAGCAGTACTTC.

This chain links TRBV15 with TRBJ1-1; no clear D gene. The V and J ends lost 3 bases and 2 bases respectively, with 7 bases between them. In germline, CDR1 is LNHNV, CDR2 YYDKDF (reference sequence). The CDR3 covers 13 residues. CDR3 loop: CATSSLRNTEAFF. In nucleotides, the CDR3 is TGTGCCACCAGCAGTCTGAGAAACACTGAAGCTTTCTTT.

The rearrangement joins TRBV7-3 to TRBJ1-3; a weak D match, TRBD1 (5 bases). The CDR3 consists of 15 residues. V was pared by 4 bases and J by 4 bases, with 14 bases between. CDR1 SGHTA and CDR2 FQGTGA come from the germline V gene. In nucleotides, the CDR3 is TGTGCCAGCAGCTCTCAGGGCGGGGGAGGAAACACCATATATTTT. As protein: CASSSQGGGGNTIYF.

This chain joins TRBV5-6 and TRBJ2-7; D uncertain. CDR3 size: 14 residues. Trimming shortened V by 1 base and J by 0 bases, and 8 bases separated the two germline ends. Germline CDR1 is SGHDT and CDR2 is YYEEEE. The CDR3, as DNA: TGTGCCAGCAGCTTGACACAGAGCTCCTACGAGCAGTACTTC. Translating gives CASSLTQSSYEQYF.

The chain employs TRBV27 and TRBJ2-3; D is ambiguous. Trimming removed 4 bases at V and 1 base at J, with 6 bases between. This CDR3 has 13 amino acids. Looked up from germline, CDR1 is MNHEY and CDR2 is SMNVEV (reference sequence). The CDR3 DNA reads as TGTGCCAGCAGTTCCCGGGGCACAGATACGCAGTATTTT. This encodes CASSSRGTDTQYF.

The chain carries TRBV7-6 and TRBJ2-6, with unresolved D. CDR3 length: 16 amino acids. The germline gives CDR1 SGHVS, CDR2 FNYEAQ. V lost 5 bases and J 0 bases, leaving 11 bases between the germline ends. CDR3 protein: CASSPIGGSGANVLTF. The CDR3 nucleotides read TGTGCCAGCAGCCCTATTGGCGGCTCTGGGGCCAACGTCCTGACTTTC.

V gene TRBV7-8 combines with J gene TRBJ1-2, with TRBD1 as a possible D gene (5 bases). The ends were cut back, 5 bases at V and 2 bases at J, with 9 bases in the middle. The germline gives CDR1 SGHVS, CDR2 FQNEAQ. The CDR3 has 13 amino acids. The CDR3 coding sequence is TGTGCCAGCAGCCCGGGACCGAACTATGGCTACACCTTC. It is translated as CASSPGPNYGYTF. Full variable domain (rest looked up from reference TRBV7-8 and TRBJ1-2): GAGVSQSPRYKVAKRGQDVALRCDPISGHVSLFWYQQALGQGPEFLTYFQNEAQLDKSGLPSDRFFAERPEGSVSTLKIQRTQQEDSAVYLCASSPGPNYGYTFGSGTRLTVV.

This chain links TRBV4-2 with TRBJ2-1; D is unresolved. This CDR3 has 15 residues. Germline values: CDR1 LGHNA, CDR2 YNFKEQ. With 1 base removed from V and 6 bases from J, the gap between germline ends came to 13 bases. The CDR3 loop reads CASSQAPGSGNEQFF. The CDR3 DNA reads TGTGCCAGCAGCCAAGCCCCCGGGTCCGGCAATGAGCAGTTCTTC.

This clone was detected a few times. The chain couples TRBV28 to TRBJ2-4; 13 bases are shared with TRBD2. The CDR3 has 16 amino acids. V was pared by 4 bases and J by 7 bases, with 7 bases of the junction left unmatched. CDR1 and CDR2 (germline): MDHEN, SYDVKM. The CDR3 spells CASSSRTSGSRNIQYF. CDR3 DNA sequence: TGTGCCAGCAGTTCGAGGACTAGCGGGAGCCGGAACATTCAGTACTTC.

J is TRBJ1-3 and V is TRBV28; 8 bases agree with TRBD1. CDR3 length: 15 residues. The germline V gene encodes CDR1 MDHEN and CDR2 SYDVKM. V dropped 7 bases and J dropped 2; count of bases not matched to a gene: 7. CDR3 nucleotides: TGTGCCAGCACCTCGGGACAGGATGCTGGAAACACCATATATTTT. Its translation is CASTSGQDAGNTIYF.

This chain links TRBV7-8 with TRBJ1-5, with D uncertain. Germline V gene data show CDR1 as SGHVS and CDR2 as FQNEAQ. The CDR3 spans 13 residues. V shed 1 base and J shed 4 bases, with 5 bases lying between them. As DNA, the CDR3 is TGTGCCAGCAGCTTAGTGTGGAATCAGCCCCAGCATTTT. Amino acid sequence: CASSLVWNQPQHF.

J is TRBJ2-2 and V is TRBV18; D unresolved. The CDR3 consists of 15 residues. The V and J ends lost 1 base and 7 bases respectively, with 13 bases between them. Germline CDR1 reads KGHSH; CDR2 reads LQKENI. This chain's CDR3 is CASSPLAPSYGELFF. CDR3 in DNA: TGTGCCAGCTCACCACTGGCCCCCTCATACGGGGAGCTGTTTTTT.

The CDR3 bases are TGTGCCAGCAGTCTAGCGCGGTACGAGCAGTACTTC. Encoded protein: CASSLARYEQYF. The chain links TRBV2 to TRBJ2-7, with D tentatively TRBD2 (6 bases). In germline, CDR1 is SNHLY, CDR2 FYNNEI. The CDR3 length is 12 residues. V was cut by 5 bases and J by 4 bases, with 9 bases left in between. The whole variable domain, filled in from reference TRBV2 and TRBJ2-7, reads EPEVTQTPSHQVTQMGQEVILRCVPISNHLYFYWYRQILGQKVEFLVSFYNNEISEKSEIFDDQFSVERPDGSNFTLKIRSTKLEDSAMYFCASSLARYEQYFGPGTRLTVT.

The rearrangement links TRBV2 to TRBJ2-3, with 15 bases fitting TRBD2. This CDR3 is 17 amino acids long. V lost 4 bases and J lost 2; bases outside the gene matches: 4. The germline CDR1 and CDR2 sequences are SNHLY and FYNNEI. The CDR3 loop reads CASSVGLAGGVTDTQYF. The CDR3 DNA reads TGTGCCAGCAGTGTAGGACTAGCGGGAGGGGTCACAGATACGCAGTATTTT.

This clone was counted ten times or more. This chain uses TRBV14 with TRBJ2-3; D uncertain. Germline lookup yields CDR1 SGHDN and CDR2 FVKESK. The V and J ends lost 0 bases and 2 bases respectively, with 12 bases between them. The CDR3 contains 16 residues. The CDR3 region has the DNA TGTGCCAGCAGCCAAGATGTAGCAAGCTTCACAGATACGCAGTATTTT. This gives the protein CASSQDVASFTDTQYF.

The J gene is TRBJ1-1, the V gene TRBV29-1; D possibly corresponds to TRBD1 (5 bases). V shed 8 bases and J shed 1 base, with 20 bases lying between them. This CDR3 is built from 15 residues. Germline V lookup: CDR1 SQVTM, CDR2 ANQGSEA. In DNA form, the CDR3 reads TGCAGCCTACGCCGGGGGAGACAAGCGAACACTGAAGCTTTCTTT. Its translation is CSLRRGRQANTEAFF.